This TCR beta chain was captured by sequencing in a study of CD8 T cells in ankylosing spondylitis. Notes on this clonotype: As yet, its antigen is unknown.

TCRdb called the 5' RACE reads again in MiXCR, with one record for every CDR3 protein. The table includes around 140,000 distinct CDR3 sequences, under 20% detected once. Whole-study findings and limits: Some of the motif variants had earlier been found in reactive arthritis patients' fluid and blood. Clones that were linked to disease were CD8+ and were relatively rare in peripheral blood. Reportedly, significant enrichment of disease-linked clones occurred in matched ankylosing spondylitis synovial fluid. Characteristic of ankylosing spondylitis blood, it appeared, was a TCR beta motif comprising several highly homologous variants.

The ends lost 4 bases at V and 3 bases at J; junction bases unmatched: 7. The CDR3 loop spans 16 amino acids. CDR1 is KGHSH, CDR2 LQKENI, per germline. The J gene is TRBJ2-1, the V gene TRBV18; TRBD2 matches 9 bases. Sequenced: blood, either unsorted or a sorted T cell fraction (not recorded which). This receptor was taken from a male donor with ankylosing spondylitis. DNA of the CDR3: TGTGCCAGCTCACACCGCGGGAGGGCCGTCTACAATGAGCAGTTCTTC. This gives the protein CASSHRGRAVYNEQFF.